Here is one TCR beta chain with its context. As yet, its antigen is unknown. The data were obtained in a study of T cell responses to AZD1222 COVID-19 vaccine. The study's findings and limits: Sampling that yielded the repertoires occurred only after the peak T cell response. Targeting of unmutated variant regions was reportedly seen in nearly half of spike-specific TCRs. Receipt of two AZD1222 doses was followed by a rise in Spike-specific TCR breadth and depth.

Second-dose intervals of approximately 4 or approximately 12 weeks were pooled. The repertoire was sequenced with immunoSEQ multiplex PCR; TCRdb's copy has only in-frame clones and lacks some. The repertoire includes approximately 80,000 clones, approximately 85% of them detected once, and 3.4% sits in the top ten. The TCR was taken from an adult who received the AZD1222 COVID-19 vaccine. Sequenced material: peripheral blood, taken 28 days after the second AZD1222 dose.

In nucleotides, the CDR3 is TGCGCCAGCAGCTTGTGGGGAGGCGGGCGGCAAGAGACCCAGTACTTC. Translated: CASSLWGGGRQETQYF. This chain uses TRBV5-1 with TRBJ2-5; possibly TRBD2 for D (6 bases). V was trimmed by 1 base and J by 2 bases, leaving 15 bases between them. Germline CDR1 reads SGHRS; CDR2 reads YFSETQ. The CDR3 length is 16 residues. Drawing the rest from reference TRBV5-1 and TRBJ2-5, the complete variable domain is KAGVTQTPRYLIKTRGQQVTLSCSPISGHRSVSWYQQTPGQGLQFLFEYFSETQRNKGNFPGRFSGRQFSNSRSEMNVSTLELGDSALYLCASSLWGGGRQETQYFGPGTRLLVL.